These 27 T cell receptor beta chains were all obtained from the same sample, sequenced in a study of T cell responses to AZD1222 COVID-19 vaccine. Method: immunoSEQ multiplex PCR; TCRdb's copy keeps in-frame clones and lacks some. This repertoire shows fewer than 150,000 clones, approximately 84% found once; its top ten account for 6% to 8%. Sequences were derived from peripheral blood, sampled on day 0 of AZD1222 vaccination. The receptors shown here come from an adult in good health.

The rearrangement uses TRBV7-2 and TRBJ2-7; D could derive from TRBD1 or TRBD2 (5 bases each). There are 12 residues in the CDR3. V was cut by 6 bases and J by 6 bases, with 12 bases left in between. Per the germline V gene, CDR1 is SGHTA and CDR2 is FQGNSA. CDR3 sequence reads: CASSERGSEQYF. The CDR3 nucleotides are TGTGCCAGCAGTGAGAGGGGCAGCGAGCAGTACTTC.

V gene TRBV28 combines with J gene TRBJ2-7; D remains unclear. This CDR3 has 13 amino acids. Germline CDR1 and CDR2: MDHEN and SYDVKM. V was pared by 10 bases and J by 0 bases, with 13 bases between. The DNA of the CDR3 is TGTGCCATTACGAGACCGAGCTCCTACGAGCAGTACTTC. This sequence encodes CAITRPSSYEQYF.

J is TRBJ1-6 and V is TRBV9; weak D call: TRBD1 (6 bases). Trimming took off 7 bases at V and 6 bases at J, with 20 bases between the two ends. This CDR3 region has 16 residues. The germline V gene encodes CDR1 SGDLS and CDR2 YYNGEE. CDR3 in amino acids: CASRGGTSEPNSPLHF. For the CDR3, the DNA is TGTGCCAGCCGAGGGGGGACATCGGAACCTAATTCACCCCTCCACTTT.

CDR3 sequence: CAWSAGTGREQPQHF. DNA of the CDR3: TGTGCCTGGAGTGCTGGGACAGGGAGGGAGCAGCCCCAGCATTTT. This chain links TRBV30 with TRBJ1-5, with 9 bases lining up with TRBD1. Germline CDR1 reads GTSNPN; CDR2 reads SVGIG (reference sequence). The length of the CDR3 is 15 residues. Trimming at V came to 1 base and at J to 7 bases, leaving 8 bases not matched to a gene.

The chain is built from TRBV5-5 and TRBJ2-7, with unresolved D. CDR1 is SGHKS, CDR2 YYEKEE, per germline (reference sequence). This CDR3 comprises 15 residues. V was clipped by 0 bases and J by 3 bases, with 13 bases between them. CDR3 in DNA: TGTGCCAGCAGCTTGGAAGTCGGCCAGCTCTACGAGCAGTACTTC. Translated, it gives CASSLEVGQLYEQYF.

V usage is TRBV4-2 and J usage is TRBJ2-7, with 7 positions matching TRBD2. This CDR3 spans 17 amino acids. CDR1 and CDR2 (germline): LGHNA, YNFKEQ. V shed 0 bases, J shed 1 base, and the junction held 9 bases outside the gene matches. Written as DNA, the CDR3 is TGTGCCAGCAGCCAAGATGGGACCAGCGGGGCATCCTACGAGCAGTACTTC. Residues: CASSQDGTSGASYEQYF.

In this sample, this clone turned up once. Sequence at one end of the junction differs from germline and may be a read error. The chain combines TRBV7-7 with TRBJ2-3; weak D call: TRBD2 (5 bases). The CDR3 consists of 15 residues. CDR1 SSHAT and CDR2 FNYEAQ come from the germline V gene (reference sequence). DNA for the CDR3: TGTGCTAGCAGCTTAAGAGCGGAGCCAGCAAATACGCAGTATTTT. Translation: CASSLRAEPANTQYF.

The chain employs TRBV28 and TRBJ1-4; D may be TRBD1 (5 bases). Germline assignment: CDR1 MDHEN and CDR2 SYDVKM. The CDR3 covers 16 residues. V was cut by 3 bases and J by 5 bases, with 16 bases left in between. CDR3 nucleotide sequence: TGTGCCAGCAGTTTGCAGGAGGGGCCGTTCAATGAAAAACTGTTTTTT. Residues: CASSLQEGPFNEKLFF.

CDR3 protein: CASSRGLANNEQFF. In nucleotides, the CDR3 is TGTGCCAGCAGCCGCGGACTAGCTAACAATGAGCAGTTCTTC. This chain connects TRBV3-1 (or the pseudogene TRBV3-2) to TRBJ2-1; 8 nucleotides match TRBD2. J was trimmed by 5 bases and V by 4 bases; bases with no gene match: 4. Germline CDR1 LGHDT, CDR2 YNNKEL (reference sequence). This CDR3 contains 14 residues.

The chain couples TRBV6-5 to TRBJ2-7; D could derive from TRBD1 or TRBD2 (5 bases each). The CDR3 covers 13 residues. CDR1 and CDR2 (germline): MNHEY, SVGAGI. The V gene lost 5 bases and the J gene lost 7 bases, with 15 bases spanning the gap. CDR3: CASSTRGLREQYF. The CDR3 bases are TGTGCCAGCAGTACCCGGGGCCTGAGAGAGCAGTACTTC.

The chain is built from TRBV7-2 and TRBJ1-2; D ambiguous. V was pared by 1 base and J by 2 bases, with 14 bases between. This CDR3 comprises 16 residues. CDR1 SGHTA and CDR2 FQGNSA come from the germline V gene. CDR3 loop: CASSLESFARNYGYTF. CDR3 nucleotide sequence: TGTGCCAGCAGCTTAGAAAGTTTCGCCAGAAACTATGGCTACACCTTC.

This chain links TRBV19 with TRBJ1-1; D is unclear. The CDR3 runs 13 residues. V was shortened by 4 bases and J by 7 bases, with 13 bases between the two germline ends. Germline lookup yields CDR1 LNHDA and CDR2 SQIVND (reference sequence). CDR3 bases: TGTGCCAGTAGTAACAGACCGCAGAGTGAAGCTTTCTTT. As protein: CASSNRPQSEAFF.

Only one count was recorded for this clone. The genes are TRBV5-1 and TRBJ1-3; TRBD1 agrees at 7 bases. Germline V CDR1 and CDR2: SGHRS, YFSETQ. This CDR3 contains 16 residues. V shed 4 bases and J 2 bases; nucleotides not matched to a gene: 9. CDR3 protein: CASSRMTGYPGNTIYF. The DNA for the CDR3 is TGCGCCAGCAGCCGAATGACAGGGTACCCTGGAAACACCATATATTTT.

This clone was recorded once. In DNA form, the CDR3 reads TGTGCCAGCAGTTTAGGGCAGGTCAATCAGCCCCAGCATTTT. Translation: CASSLGQVNQPQHF. The rearrangement links TRBV28 to TRBJ1-5; D gene unclear. The germline V and J ends were trimmed by 2 bases and 3 bases, with 8 bases remaining between them. The CDR3 consists of 14 residues. Per germline, CDR1 MDHEN and CDR2 SYDVKM.

V is TRBV30 and J is TRBJ1-5; D is unresolved. Germline-derived CDR1 and CDR2 are GTSNPN and SVGIG (reference sequence). CDR3 size: 13 residues. Trimming pared 0 bases from V and 4 bases from J, leaving 7 bases between. The CDR3 spells CAWSVLGNQPQHF. The DNA for the CDR3 is TGTGCCTGGAGTGTACTGGGAAATCAGCCCCAGCATTTT.

This chain links TRBV5-1 with TRBJ2-2, with 10 bases matching TRBD2. CDR1 is SGHRS and CDR2 is YFSETQ in the germline V gene. The CDR3 runs to 16 residues. The J segment lost 8 bases and the V segment lost 3 bases, leaving 10 bases of the junction unmatched. The CDR3 coding sequence is TGCGCCAGCAGCTCCGACAGGCTAGCGGGAGAAGGGGAGCTGTTTTTT. It translates to CASSSDRLAGEGELFF. The whole variable domain, remainder taken from reference TRBV5-1 and TRBJ2-2, is KAGVTQTPRYLIKTRGQQVTLSCSPISGHRSVSWYQQTPGQGLQFLFEYFSETQRNKGNFPGRFSGRQFSNSRSEMNVSTLELGDSALYLCASSSDRLAGEGELFFGEGSRLTVL.

V gene TRBV19 combines with J gene TRBJ2-5, with 9 bases fitting TRBD2. Per germline, CDR1 LNHDA and CDR2 SQIVND (reference sequence). V dropped 6 bases and J dropped 5; count of bases not matched to a gene: 7. This CDR3 contains 14 residues. The CDR3 is CASSPGLAGETQYF. The CDR3 nucleotides read TGTGCCAGTAGCCCGGGACTAGCAGGCGAGACCCAGTACTTC. Based on the CDR3 plus reference TRBV19 and TRBJ2-5, the full variable domain is DGGITQSPKYLFRKEGQNVTLSCEQNLNHDAMYWYRQDPGQGLRLIYYSQIVNDFQKGDIAEGYSVSREKKESFPLTVTSAQKNPTAFYLCASSPGLAGETQYFGPGTRLLVL.

The V call is TRBV2, the J call TRBJ1-5; D is undetermined. V was trimmed by 1 base and J by 4 bases, leaving 2 bases between them. The CDR3 length is 12 residues. From germline, CDR1 is SNHLY and CDR2 FYNNEI. For the CDR3, the DNA is TGTGCCAGCAGTGAAGGGAATCAGCCCCAGCATTTT. It is translated as CASSEGNQPQHF.

The chain is built from TRBV11-2 and TRBJ2-2; TRBD1 matches 8 bases. The V gene's germline CDR1 is SGHAT and CDR2 FQNNGV. There are 15 residues in the CDR3. V dropped 5 bases and J dropped 3; count of bases not matched to a gene: 5. The CDR3 bases are TGTGCCAGCAGCCCGACAGGGGAGGACACCGGGGAGCTGTTTTTT. Translation: CASSPTGEDTGELFF.

The chain joins TRBV28 to TRBJ1-5, with 8 positions matching TRBD1. The CDR3 consists of 15 residues. Germline-derived CDR1 and CDR2 are MDHEN and SYDVKM. V gave up 7 bases and J gave up 6 bases; unmatched junction bases: 11. The CDR3 nucleotides are TGTGCCAGCAAGGGGTGGCAGGGGGCGAGTCAGCCCCAGCATTTT. As protein: CASKGWQGASQPQHF.

The chain has TRBV5-6 and TRBJ2-6; no firm D call. The V end was cut by 0 bases, the J end by 3 bases, with 4 bases between. The CDR3 runs 14 residues. Germline V gene data show CDR1 as SGHDT and CDR2 as YYEEEE. Here the CDR3 reads CASSLVFGANVLTF. The CDR3 coding sequence is TGTGCCAGCAGCTTGGTATTTGGGGCCAACGTCCTGACTTTC.

The chain uses TRBV19 and TRBJ1-1; 7 bases align to TRBD1. There are 15 residues in the CDR3. V trimming: 6 bases; J trimming: 0 bases; junction bases outside the gene matches: 7. Per germline, CDR1 LNHDA and CDR2 SQIVND (reference sequence). CDR3 nucleotides: TGTGCCAGTAGCCGTACGGGACAGCTGAACACTGAAGCTTTCTTT. Its translation is CASSRTGQLNTEAFF. The full variable domain, completed using reference TRBV19 and TRBJ1-1, is DGGITQSPKYLFRKEGQNVTLSCEQNLNHDAMYWYRQDPGQGLRLIYYSQIVNDFQKGDIAEGYSVSREKKESFPLTVTSAQKNPTAFYLCASSRTGQLNTEAFFGQGTRLTVV.

The chain is built from TRBV6-5 and TRBJ1-2; D remains ambiguous. The V end lost 0 bases, the J end lost 4 bases, and 12 bases lay between the germline ends. The germline gives CDR1 MNHEY, CDR2 SVGAGI. The CDR3 runs 15 residues. The CDR3 DNA sequence: TGTGCCAGCAGTTACTCTCAGACCCTAGGCTATGGCTACACCTTC. Translation: CASSYSQTLGYGYTF.

This chain uses TRBV28 with TRBJ2-5, with 11 nucleotides matching TRBD1. CDR3 length equals 18 residues. Germline V lookup: CDR1 MDHEN, CDR2 SYDVKM. Trimming took 5 bases from V and 0 from J; bases not matched to a gene: 11. The CDR3 here is CASSPLPGTGGYQETQYF. The CDR3 DNA sequence: TGTGCCAGCAGTCCCCTCCCCGGGACAGGGGGTTACCAAGAGACCCAGTACTTC.

This clone was counted once. This chain connects TRBV28 to TRBJ2-7; maybe TRBD1 (6 bases). Trimming took 6 bases from V and 9 from J, leaving 18 bases between them. Germline CDR1 MDHEN, CDR2 SYDVKM. CDR3 length equals 13 residues. In nucleotides, the CDR3 is TGTGCCAGCAGCCTTAACAGGGTTGGGGGGCAGTACTTC. Its translation: CASSLNRVGGQYF.

This chain links TRBV28 with TRBJ2-5; D call uncertain. The CDR3 is 13 amino acids. The V gene's germline CDR1 is MDHEN and CDR2 SYDVKM. Trimming stripped 5 bases from V and 0 bases from J, with 7 bases between. The CDR3 DNA follows: TGTGCCAGCAGTCAGAGGTACCAAGAGACCCAGTACTTC. Encoded protein: CASSQRYQETQYF.

CDR3 DNA: TGTGCCAGCAGCGTCACAACTAGCGGAGACACAGATACGCAGTATTTT. This translates into CASSVTTSGDTDTQYF. The V and J genes are TRBV7-9 and TRBJ2-3, with 8 bases aligning to TRBD2. V lost 5 bases, J lost 2 bases, and 9 bases stayed unmatched. This CDR3 has 16 amino acids. CDR1 and CDR2 (germline): SEHNR, FQNEAQ (reference sequence).